This entry lists 14 T cell receptor beta chains sequenced from one sample in a study of shared clonotypes between healthy human individuals. Generated by immunoSEQ multiplex PCR, the TCRdb table keeps only in-frame clones and is missing some. The sample includes about 2.2 million clones, just over 90% of them seen just once. Positive CCR7 selection of CD45RO-negative cells yielded the naive CD8 cells, and terminally differentiated effector memory CD45RA+ cells were excluded. Sequenced input: naive CD8+ T cells from PBMCs. The receptors shown here come from a man younger than 35 in good health. Some clones in this sample may be carry-over from other donors' samples.

The chain has TRBV7-8 and TRBJ1-2; TRBD1 agrees at 8 bases. V dropped 3 bases and J dropped 5; count of bases not matched to a gene: 11. The CDR3 runs 16 residues. The germline gives CDR1 SGHVS, CDR2 FQNEAQ. For the CDR3, the DNA is TGTGCCAGCAGCTTGACCCTAGGACAGGGAATATATGGCTACACCTTC. Translating gives CASSLTLGQGIYGYTF. Variable domain in full (rest from reference TRBV7-8 and TRBJ1-2): GAGVSQSPRYKVAKRGQDVALRCDPISGHVSLFWYQQALGQGPEFLTYFQNEAQLDKSGLPSDRFFAERPEGSVSTLKIQRTQQEDSAVYLCASSLTLGQGIYGYTFGSGTRLTVV.

This sequence joins TRBV19 and TRBJ2-2; D is unclear. Trimming cost V 3 bases and J 7 bases, with 12 bases left between them. CDR1 is LNHDA and CDR2 is SQIVND in the germline V gene (reference sequence). This CDR3 is built from 14 residues. The CDR3 DNA is TGTGCCAGTAGTATTGGTGGGTTCCGCGGGGAGCTGTTTTTT. Protein: CASSIGGFRGELFF.

The V call is TRBV19, the J call TRBJ1-1; 7 nucleotides line up with TRBD1. The ends lost 7 bases at V and 0 bases at J; junction bases unmatched: 8. CDR3 length: 15 amino acids. Germline-derived CDR1 and CDR2 are LNHDA and SQIVND (reference sequence). This chain's CDR3 is CASTLDRTMNTEAFF. Here the CDR3 DNA reads TGTGCCAGTACCCTGGACAGGACCATGAACACTGAAGCTTTCTTT.

The CDR3: CASSSLLDRLQETQYF. The CDR3 nucleotides read TGTGCCAGCAGTTCCCTACTGGACAGGCTCCAAGAGACCCAGTACTTC. The chain employs TRBV28 and TRBJ2-5, with 7 bases fitting TRBD1. J was trimmed by 1 base and V by 4 bases; bases with no gene match: 9. Germline V gives CDR1 MDHEN, CDR2 SYDVKM. This CDR3 region has 16 residues.

The J gene is TRBJ2-5, the V gene TRBV28; unclear D gene. The length of the CDR3 is 14 residues. Trimming cost V 1 base and J 1 base, with 7 bases left between them. CDR1 and CDR2 (germline): MDHEN, SYDVKM. CDR3 sequence (DNA): TGTGCCAGCAGTTTATTGCGGACCCAAGAGACCCAGTACTTC. Encoded protein: CASSLLRTQETQYF.

The chain carries TRBV6-6 and TRBJ2-4; 8 bases align to TRBD1. The CDR3 sequence is 16 residues long. Germline loops: CDR1 MNHNY, CDR2 SVGAGI (reference sequence). Trimming took 5 bases from V and 1 from J; bases not matched to a gene: 7. CDR3 DNA sequence: TGTGCCAGCAGTCCCGCCAGGGGGCTCGCCAAAAACATTCAGTACTTC. Protein sequence: CASSPARGLAKNIQYF.

The rearrangement joins TRBV2 to TRBJ2-1, with 12 bases fitting TRBD2. After removal of 6 bases from V and 6 bases from J, the junction contained 12 bases not matched to a gene. The CDR3 contains 17 residues. Looked up from germline, CDR1 is SNHLY and CDR2 is FYNNEI. The CDR3 coding sequence is TGTGCCAGCAGCAAGAGTATGACTAGCGGGAGTGGCAATGAGCAGTTCTTC. It translates to CASSKSMTSGSGNEQFF.

This clone was seen once. The rearrangement joins TRBV2 to TRBJ2-1, with 7 positions matching TRBD2. Germline V gene data show CDR1 as SNHLY and CDR2 as FYNNEI. V gave up 6 bases and J gave up 6 bases; unmatched junction bases: 11. The CDR3 extends over 15 amino acids. CDR3 DNA: TGTGCCAGCAGCGCCACTTATCGGGAGGTCAATGAGCAGTTCTTC. Protein sequence: CASSATYREVNEQFF.

The chain has TRBV5-5 and TRBJ2-1; 12 bases are shared with TRBD2. The V gene end was trimmed by 4 bases and the J gene end by 6 bases; junction bases not matched to a gene: 8. The CDR3 extends over 16 amino acids. CDR1 and CDR2 (germline): SGHKS, YYEKEE (reference sequence). CDR3 sequence (DNA): TGTGCCAGCAGCCGCAAGACTAGCGGGAGAACCAATGAGCAGTTCTTC. It specifies CASSRKTSGRTNEQFF. The full variable domain, with the rest looked up from reference TRBV5-5 and TRBJ2-1, is DAGVTQSPTHLIKTRGQQVTLRCSPISGHKSVSWYQQVLGQGPQFIFQYYEKEERGRGNFPDRFSARQFPNYSSELNVNALLLGDSALYLCASSRKTSGRTNEQFFGPGTRLTVL.

The chain carries TRBV4-1 and TRBJ1-1; D not certain. V dropped 5 bases and J dropped 1 base, with 11 bases sitting between them. Germline V gene sequence: CDR1 MGHRA, CDR2 YSYEKL. The CDR3 runs to 14 residues. CDR3 amino acids: CASSVGRTNTEAFF. The CDR3 bases are TGCGCCAGCAGCGTTGGGCGGACGAACACTGAAGCTTTCTTT.

The rearrangement uses TRBV10-3 and TRBJ2-5; TRBD1 agrees at 10 bases. The V segment lost 6 bases and the J segment 4 bases; nucleotides outside the gene matches: 8. CDR3 length equals 15 residues. Germline V gene sequence: CDR1 ENHRY, CDR2 SYGVKD. The CDR3 spells CAIRKTGGKGETQYF. CDR3 DNA: TGTGCCATCAGGAAGACAGGGGGCAAGGGAGAGACCCAGTACTTC.

The CDR3 bases are TGTGCCAGCAGTTTCACCAGGAGGGGACTAGCGGGAAACACAGATACGCAGTATTTT. Encoded protein: CASSFTRRGLAGNTDTQYF. V usage is TRBV28 and J usage is TRBJ2-3; 13 bases match TRBD2. This CDR3 is built from 19 residues. Germline values: CDR1 MDHEN, CDR2 SYDVKM. V lost 3 bases, J lost 2 bases, and 11 bases stayed unmatched.

This chain links TRBV27 with TRBJ1-2; TRBD1 is a possible D gene (5 bases). This CDR3 contains 13 residues. Trimming pared 3 bases from V and 6 bases from J, leaving 11 bases between. Per the germline V gene, CDR1 is MNHEY and CDR2 is SMNVEV (reference sequence). CDR3 coding DNA: TGTGCCAGCAGTTTGGTGGGGGAGGATGGCTACACCTTC. Protein sequence: CASSLVGEDGYTF.

The CDR3 DNA follows: TGTGCCAGCAGTACCGGGACACATTATGGCTACACCTTC. Its translation: CASSTGTHYGYTF. The chain carries TRBV28 and TRBJ1-2; the D gene is possibly TRBD1 (6 bases). The CDR3 totals 13 residues. Germline V lookup: CDR1 MDHEN, CDR2 SYDVKM. V was shortened by 5 bases and J by 5 bases, with 12 bases between the two germline ends.